The 28 T cell receptor beta chains reported below all come from one sample, sequenced in a study of blood T cell repertoires in COVID-19. Profiling relied on immunoSEQ multiplex PCR, and the TCRdb table lists in-frame clones only, not all of them. The repertoire includes 300,000 or so clones, about nine tenths of them detected once, and over 2% sits in the top ten. The sample comprised peripheral blood. The receptors shown here come from a woman in her 30s with COVID-19, enrolled during active disease.

About this clone itself: In the same sample, other DNA sequences code for this CDR3. The chain has TRBV5-1 and TRBJ2-1; 11 bases fit TRBD2. The CDR3 is 15 residues long. Germline CDR1 and CDR2: SGHRS and YFSETQ. V lost 4 bases to trimming and J lost 5 bases; unmatched junction nucleotides: 5. CDR3 protein: CASSLGTSGNNEQFF. The DNA for the CDR3 is TGCGCCAGCAGCCTCGGGACTAGCGGTAACAATGAGCAGTTCTTC.

This clone showed up just once. This rearrangement joins TRBV7-9 to TRBJ1-4, with 7 bases lining up with TRBD1. This CDR3 has 16 amino acids. CDR1 is SEHNR and CDR2 is FQNEAQ in the germline V gene (reference sequence). V lost 5 bases to trimming and J lost 4 bases; unmatched junction nucleotides: 10. The CDR3 DNA reads TGTGCCAGCAGCCTAATCGGGACAGTTGTTAATGAAAAACTGTTTTTT. This sequence encodes CASSLIGTVVNEKLFF.

The chain joins TRBV10-2 to TRBJ2-3, with D unresolved. Trimming shortened V by 4 bases and J by 6 bases, and 8 bases separated the two germline ends. The CDR3 extends over 12 amino acids. Germline V gives CDR1 WSHSY, CDR2 SAAADI. The CDR3 sequence: CASSVGVDTQYF. Written as DNA, the CDR3 is TGCGCCAGCAGTGTTGGAGTTGATACGCAGTATTTT.

The chain has TRBV29-1 and TRBJ1-5, with D perhaps matching TRBD1 (6 bases). Trimming removed 6 bases from V and 3 bases from J, with 9 bases in between. The CDR3 is made up of 12 amino acids. Germline V gene data show CDR1 as SQVTM and CDR2 as ANQGSEA. The CDR3 here is CSVGGHNQPQHF. The CDR3 DNA reads TGCAGCGTGGGGGGGCACAATCAGCCCCAGCATTTT.

The chain recombines TRBV19 with TRBJ2-1, with TRBD2 identical over 12 bases. V shed 6 bases, J shed 0 bases, and the junction held 6 bases outside the gene matches. The CDR3 spans 17 residues. Germline-derived CDR1 and CDR2 are LNHDA and SQIVND (reference sequence). Here the CDR3 reads CASSDQTSGSSYNEQFF. The CDR3 coding sequence is TGTGCCAGTAGCGACCAGACTAGCGGGAGCTCCTACAATGAGCAGTTCTTC. Full variable domain (remainder filled in from reference TRBV19 and TRBJ2-1): DGGITQSPKYLFRKEGQNVTLSCEQNLNHDAMYWYRQDPGQGLRLIYYSQIVNDFQKGDIAEGYSVSREKKESFPLTVTSAQKNPTAFYLCASSDQTSGSSYNEQFFGPGTRLTVL.

The genes are TRBV19 and TRBJ1-6; D unresolved. CDR1 and CDR2 from the germline V gene are LNHDA and SQIVND (reference sequence). The CDR3 totals 12 residues. Trimming removed 3 bases at V and 7 bases at J, with 4 bases between. The CDR3: CASSIGNSPLHF. In DNA, the CDR3 is TGTGCCAGTAGTATCGGGAATTCACCCCTCCACTTT.

The chain recombines TRBV19 with TRBJ2-7; D may be TRBD2 (6 bases). Germline V gives CDR1 LNHDA, CDR2 SQIVND (reference sequence). Trimming cost V 2 bases and J 1 base, with 12 bases left between them. This CDR3 has 15 amino acids. As DNA, the CDR3 is TGTGCCAGTAGTATATTTGGCGGGAATTCCTACGAGCAGTACTTC. The encoded protein is CASSIFGGNSYEQYF. The whole variable domain, remainder taken from reference TRBV19 and TRBJ2-7, is DGGITQSPKYLFRKEGQNVTLSCEQNLNHDAMYWYRQDPGQGLRLIYYSQIVNDFQKGDIAEGYSVSREKKESFPLTVTSAQKNPTAFYLCASSIFGGNSYEQYFGPGTRLTVT.

The chain links TRBV19 to TRBJ2-1; 9 bases map to TRBD2. The CDR3 length is 17 residues. Trimming took 2 bases from V and 4 from J; bases not matched to a gene: 9. Germline CDR1 is LNHDA and CDR2 is SQIVND (reference sequence). The CDR3 region is CASSIWSSGTLYNEQFF. The CDR3 DNA follows: TGTGCCAGTAGTATATGGTCTAGCGGGACTCTATACAATGAGCAGTTCTTC.

The chain couples TRBV30 to TRBJ2-1; 10 bases agree with TRBD1. Germline V lookup: CDR1 GTSNPN, CDR2 SVGIG (reference sequence). CDR3 length: 14 amino acids. With V trimmed by 3 bases and J by 8 bases, 7 bases remained unmatched. CDR3 sequence (DNA): TGTGCCTGGAGCGACCGGGACAGGGGAGATGAGCAGTTCTTC. The encoded protein is CAWSDRDRGDEQFF. Based on the CDR3 plus reference TRBV30 and TRBJ2-1, the full variable domain is SQTIHQWPATLVQPVGSPLSLECTVEGTSNPNLYWYRQAAGRGLQLLFYSVGIGQISSEVPQNLSASRPQDRQFILSSKKLLLSDSGFYLCAWSDRDRGDEQFFGPGTRLTVL.

The J gene is TRBJ2-1, the V gene TRBV20-1; D uncertain. Germline V gives CDR1 DFQATT, CDR2 SNEGSKA (reference sequence). Trimming pared 3 bases from V and 8 bases from J, leaving 8 bases between. CDR3 length: 11 amino acids. The CDR3 is CSASSVDEQFF. CDR3 sequence (DNA): TGCAGTGCTAGTTCCGTCGATGAGCAGTTCTTC.

The chain joins TRBV14 to TRBJ2-1; 8 nucleotides match TRBD1. V was pared by 2 bases and J by 5 bases, with 8 bases of the junction left unmatched. This CDR3 is 16 amino acids long. The germline gives CDR1 SGHDN, CDR2 FVKESK. The CDR3 reads CASSQSTGVLNNEQFF. The CDR3 DNA follows: TGTGCCAGCAGCCAATCGACAGGGGTCTTGAACAATGAGCAGTTCTTC.

The chain is built from TRBV3-1 (or the pseudogene TRBV3-2) and TRBJ1-5; the D is unclear. Germline lookup yields CDR1 LGHDT and CDR2 YNNKEL (reference sequence). This CDR3 region has 15 residues. Trimming removed 0 bases from V and 2 bases from J, with 8 bases in between. CDR3 DNA: TGTGCCAGCAGCCAAGATGCCACAGGCAATCAGCCCCAGCATTTT. Protein sequence: CASSQDATGNQPQHF.

This chain connects TRBV19 to TRBJ2-1, with D possibly TRBD1 on 6 matching bases. Germline loops: CDR1 LNHDA, CDR2 SQIVND (reference sequence). The CDR3 sequence is 16 residues long. Trimming left V 4 bases short and J 4 bases short, with 17 bases between. The CDR3 here is CASSKLGGQPYNEQFF. CDR3 in DNA: TGTGCCAGTAGTAAACTTGGAGGACAGCCATACAATGAGCAGTTCTTC.

This chain connects TRBV7-9 to TRBJ1-1, with a possible D match to TRBD1 (5 bases). Germline CDR1 SEHNR, CDR2 FQNEAQ (reference sequence). The CDR3 is 17 amino acids. V was clipped by 6 bases and J by 0 bases, with 20 bases between them. The DNA for the CDR3 is TGTGCCAGCAGACCTCCCATATCGGACACCATGAACACTGAAGCTTTCTTT. This codes for CASRPPISDTMNTEAFF.

The gene calls are TRBV20-1 and TRBJ2-7; no clear D. The CDR3 consists of 11 residues. V was cut by 5 bases and J by 2 bases, with 7 bases left in between. Germline V gene lookup returns CDR1 DFQATT and CDR2 SNEGSKA (reference sequence). In DNA, the CDR3 is TGCAGTGCTGCCCCAGCCTACGAGCAGTACTTC. This gives the protein CSAAPAYEQYF.

The V and J genes are TRBV5-5 and TRBJ2-2; D possibly corresponds to TRBD1 (5 bases). Deletions cut 0 bases from V and 1 base from J, with 10 bases between. Germline loops: CDR1 SGHKS, CDR2 YYEKEE (reference sequence). The CDR3 spans 16 residues. CDR3 region: CASSLGGLMNTGELFF. The CDR3 DNA reads TGTGCCAGCAGCTTGGGGGGCCTAATGAACACCGGGGAGCTGTTTTTT.

CDR3 protein: CASSSLPPEGRNEQFF. CDR3 DNA: TGTGCCAGCAGCTCCCTTCCTCCGGAGGGCCGAAATGAGCAGTTCTTC. The chain is built from TRBV7-6 and TRBJ2-1; tentative D call: TRBD2 (6 bases). This CDR3 is 16 amino acids long. From germline, CDR1 is SGHVS and CDR2 FNYEAQ. V lost 4 bases and J 7 bases, leaving 20 bases between the germline ends.

The table lists this clone with a few counts. The rearrangement uses TRBV5-1 and TRBJ2-1, with 12 bases aligning to TRBD2. Trimming at V came to 4 bases and at J to 5 bases, leaving 10 bases not matched to a gene. Germline assignment: CDR1 SGHRS and CDR2 YFSETQ. The CDR3 length is 17 residues. The CDR3 nucleotides are TGCGCCAGCAGCCTAAACTCCCTAGCGGGAGGGGACAATGAGCAGTTCTTC. Translation: CASSLNSLAGGDNEQFF.

This clone was seen a single time. The CDR3 spells CASSLADGYTF. For the CDR3, the DNA is TGTGCCAGTAGTTTGGCGGATGGCTACACCTTC. This chain connects TRBV19 to TRBJ1-2; the D is unclear. Germline V gene data show CDR1 as LNHDA and CDR2 as SQIVND (reference sequence). With 5 bases removed from V and 6 bases from J, the gap between germline ends came to 7 bases. The CDR3 sequence is 11 residues long.

This clone has just one count. The genes are TRBV11-2 and TRBJ2-1, with 10 bases aligning to TRBD2. Trimming at V came to 5 bases and at J to 3 bases, leaving 4 bases not matched to a gene. Germline V gives CDR1 SGHAT, CDR2 FQNNGV. This CDR3 contains 15 residues. In DNA form, the CDR3 reads TGTGCCAGCAGCCGGGGACTAGCGAACTACAATGAGCAGTTCTTC. It yields the protein CASSRGLANYNEQFF.

The chain recombines TRBV7-9 with TRBJ1-1; 10 nucleotides match TRBD1. This CDR3 comprises 16 residues. Per germline, CDR1 SEHNR and CDR2 FQNEAQ (reference sequence). V was clipped by 5 bases and J by 3 bases; unmatched bases: 9. CDR3 nucleotide sequence: TGTGCCAGCAGCCGGACAGGGGGAAGGGGAGACACTGAAGCTTTCTTT. It codes for CASSRTGGRGDTEAFF. Using reference TRBV7-9 and TRBJ1-1 for the parts outside the CDR3, the full variable domain is DTGVSQNPRHKITKRGQNVTFRCDPISEHNRLYWYRQTLGQGPEFLTYFQNEAQLEKSRLLSDRFSAERPKGSFSTLEIQRTEQGDSAMYLCASSRTGGRGDTEAFFGQGTRLTVV.

CDR3 nucleotides: TGCGCCAGCAGCCAAGATCGAGGGACAGGGGGAAACGAAAAACTGTTTTTT. Residues: CASSQDRGTGGNEKLFF. The genes are TRBV4-1 and TRBJ1-4, with TRBD1 identical over 11 bases. The CDR3 has 17 amino acids. The V segment lost 0 bases and the J segment 8 bases; nucleotides outside the gene matches: 8. Germline CDR1 reads MGHRA; CDR2 reads YSYEKL.

The chain is built from TRBV4-1 and TRBJ1-5; 7 bases align to TRBD1. This CDR3 spans 16 amino acids. Germline V gene lookup returns CDR1 MGHRA and CDR2 YSYEKL. J was trimmed by 4 bases and V by 1 base; bases with no gene match: 7. The CDR3 DNA reads TGCGCCAGCAGCCAAGTAAGTTCAGGGGGAAATCAGCCCCAGCATTTT. It is translated as CASSQVSSGGNQPQHF.

This chain uses TRBV5-6 with TRBJ2-6; perhaps TRBD1 as D (5 bases). V gave up 0 bases and J gave up 3 bases, with 10 bases separating them. CDR3 length: 16 amino acids. Germline V lookup: CDR1 SGHDT, CDR2 YYEEEE. The CDR3 loop reads CASSLAPGFGANVLTF. CDR3 bases: TGTGCCAGCAGCTTGGCCCCAGGGTTTGGGGCCAACGTCCTGACTTTC.

The chain employs TRBV11-2 and TRBJ1-1; D remains unclear. CDR3 size: 15 residues. Germline values: CDR1 SGHAT, CDR2 FQNNGV. The V end lost 1 base, the J end lost 1 base, and 10 bases lay between the germline ends. The CDR3 DNA follows: TGTGCCAGCAGCTTAGGTTTGGGCGAGAACACTGAAGCTTTCTTT. Translating gives CASSLGLGENTEAFF.

This chain links TRBV5-1 with TRBJ1-1, with 7 bases matching TRBD1. With V trimmed by 4 bases and J by 1 base, 10 bases remained unmatched. The CDR3 has 16 amino acids. CDR1 SGHRS and CDR2 YFSETQ come from the germline V gene. The CDR3 loop is CASSPPLTGPNTEAFF. DNA for the CDR3: TGCGCCAGCAGCCCCCCGCTGACAGGGCCGAACACTGAAGCTTTCTTT.

This rearrangement joins TRBV30 to TRBJ1-2, with D hard to call. Trimming left V 5 bases short and J 0 bases short, with 16 bases between. The CDR3 consists of 15 residues. Germline V gene sequence: CDR1 GTSNPN, CDR2 SVGIG (reference sequence). The CDR3 loop reads CAWRETQRANYGYTF. The CDR3 coding sequence is TGTGCCTGGCGCGAAACTCAACGAGCTAACTATGGCTACACCTTC. Full variable domain (remainder filled in from reference TRBV30 and TRBJ1-2): SQTIHQWPATLVQPVGSPLSLECTVEGTSNPNLYWYRQAAGRGLQLLFYSVGIGQISSEVPQNLSASRPQDRQFILSSKKLLLSDSGFYLCAWRETQRANYGYTFGSGTRLTVV.

This clone was seen once. This chain connects TRBV3-1 (or the pseudogene TRBV3-2) to TRBJ2-5; 8 nucleotides agree with TRBD1. Germline V gene sequence: CDR1 LGHDT, CDR2 YNNKEL (reference sequence). CDR3 length: 14 amino acids. Trimming took 10 bases from V and 4 from J; bases not matched to a gene: 11. The chain's CDR3 is CATQETGVGETQYF. CDR3 sequence (DNA): TGTGCCACCCAAGAGACAGGGGTAGGAGAGACCCAGTACTTC.